This is a list of T cell receptor beta chains from one sample in a study of cytomegalovirus exposure and HLA in healthy donors. The table came from immunoSEQ multiplex PCR; TCRdb's copy has only in-frame clones and leaves some out. The profile shows over 150,000 clones, roughly 89% of them singletons. The sequenced sample was PBMCs. Every receptor here comes from a man between 18 and 35 years old in good health and CMV-seropositive. CDR3s include the opening cysteine and the closing phenylalanine or tryptophan.

v_gene	j_gene	CDR3aa
TRBV30	TRBJ2-1	CAWRASGSHNEQFF
TRBV10-3	TRBJ1-2	CAISESHRGYTF
TRBV9	TRBJ1-2	CASSVGHRGNYGYTF
TRBV5-1	TRBJ2-2	CASSIGVNTGELFF
TRBV5-1	TRBJ2-3	CASSLAGPSTDTQYF
TRBV5-1	TRBJ1-3	CASSSEGQQSSGNTIYF
TRBV6-6	TRBJ2-2	CASSPRGSGNTGELFF
TRBV30	TRBJ1-1	CAWILGQGGSTEAFF
TRBV23-1	TRBJ2-6	CASSRTTTGGSGANVLTF
TRBV5-6	TRBJ1-2	CASSLGQRGGYTF
TRBV2	TRBJ1-5	CASSQTVSNQPQHF
TRBV6-1	TRBJ1-3	CASSEFGTIYF
TRBV28	TRBJ2-7	CASSPGTGRWEQYF
TRBV5-1	TRBJ1-2	CASSLGDRGDGYTF
TRBV11-2	TRBJ1-5	CASSLDTGGYQPQHF